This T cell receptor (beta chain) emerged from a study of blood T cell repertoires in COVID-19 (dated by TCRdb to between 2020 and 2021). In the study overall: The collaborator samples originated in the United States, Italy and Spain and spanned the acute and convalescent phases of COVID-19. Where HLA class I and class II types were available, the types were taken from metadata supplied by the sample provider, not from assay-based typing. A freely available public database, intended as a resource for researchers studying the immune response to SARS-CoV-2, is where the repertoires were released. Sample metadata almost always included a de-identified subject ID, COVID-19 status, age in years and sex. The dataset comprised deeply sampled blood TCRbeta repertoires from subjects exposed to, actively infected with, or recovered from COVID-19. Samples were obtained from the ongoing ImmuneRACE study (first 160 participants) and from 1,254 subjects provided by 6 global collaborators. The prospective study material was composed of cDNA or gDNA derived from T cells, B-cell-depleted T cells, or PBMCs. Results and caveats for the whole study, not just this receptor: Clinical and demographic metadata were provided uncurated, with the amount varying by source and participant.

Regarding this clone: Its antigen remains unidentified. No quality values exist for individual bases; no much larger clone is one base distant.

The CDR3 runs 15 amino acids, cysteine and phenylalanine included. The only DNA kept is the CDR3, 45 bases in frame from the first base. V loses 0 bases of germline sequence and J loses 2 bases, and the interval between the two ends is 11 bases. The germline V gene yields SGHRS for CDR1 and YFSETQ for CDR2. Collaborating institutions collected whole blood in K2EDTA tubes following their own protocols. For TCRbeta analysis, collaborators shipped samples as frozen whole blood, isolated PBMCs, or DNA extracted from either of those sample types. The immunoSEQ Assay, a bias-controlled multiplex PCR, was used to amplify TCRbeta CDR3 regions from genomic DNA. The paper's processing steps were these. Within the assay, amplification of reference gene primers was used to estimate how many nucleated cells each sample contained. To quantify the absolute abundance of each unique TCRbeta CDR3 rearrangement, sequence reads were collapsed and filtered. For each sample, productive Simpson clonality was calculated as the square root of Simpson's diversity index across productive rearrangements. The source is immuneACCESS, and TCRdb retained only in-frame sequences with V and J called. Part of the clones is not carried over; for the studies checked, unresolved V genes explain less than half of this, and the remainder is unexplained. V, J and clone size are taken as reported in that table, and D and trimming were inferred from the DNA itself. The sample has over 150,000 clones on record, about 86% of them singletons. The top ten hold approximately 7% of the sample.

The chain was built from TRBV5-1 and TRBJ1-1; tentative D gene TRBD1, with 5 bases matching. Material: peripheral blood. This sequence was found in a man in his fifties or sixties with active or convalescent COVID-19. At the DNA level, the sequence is TGCGCCAGCAGCTTGGCCGGGGGGGACAACACTGAAGCTTTCTTT. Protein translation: CASSLAGGDNTEAFF.